The following is a T cell receptor (beta chain) sequence with its context. What it binds is not known. Under 7.5mm punch biopsies were cut into approximately 250 um slices and cultured without cytokines. The data belong to a study of CXCR4 blockade with PD-1 therapy in pancreatic cancer. Repertoires were generated with immunoSEQ multiplex PCR, while TCRdb's copy carries only in-frame clones and drops some. The listing contains roughly 100 clones. Germline V lookup: CDR1 MDHEN, CDR2 SYDVKM. V was shortened by 3 bases and J by 7 bases, with 19 bases between the two germline ends. The CDR3 has 15 residues.

The rearrangement joins TRBV28 to TRBJ2-7; a weak D match, TRBD2 (5 bases). Sequencing was performed on cultured tumor tissue, taken after 2 to 3 days in culture. The sequence was collected from a human donor with pancreatic ductal adenocarcinoma. CDR3 bases: TGTGCCAGCAGTTTTCCCGGGGATCTTGCGCGGGAGCAGTACTTC. Encoded protein: CASSFPGDLAREQYF.